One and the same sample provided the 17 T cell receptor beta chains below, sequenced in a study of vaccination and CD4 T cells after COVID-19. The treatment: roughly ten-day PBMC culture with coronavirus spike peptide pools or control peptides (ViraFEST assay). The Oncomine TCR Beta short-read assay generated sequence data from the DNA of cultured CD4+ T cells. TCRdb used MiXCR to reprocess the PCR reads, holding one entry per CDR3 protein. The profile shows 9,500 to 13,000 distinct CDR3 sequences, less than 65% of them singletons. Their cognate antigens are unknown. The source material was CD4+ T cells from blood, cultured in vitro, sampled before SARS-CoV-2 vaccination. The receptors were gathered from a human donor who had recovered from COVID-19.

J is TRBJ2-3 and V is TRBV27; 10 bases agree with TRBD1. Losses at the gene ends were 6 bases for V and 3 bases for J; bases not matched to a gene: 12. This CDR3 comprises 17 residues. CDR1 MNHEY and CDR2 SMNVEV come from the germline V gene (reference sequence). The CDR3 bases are TGTGCCAGCAGCAAGAGGACAGGGGGAGTCGGTACAGATACGCAGTATTTT. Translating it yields CASSKRTGGVGTDTQYF.

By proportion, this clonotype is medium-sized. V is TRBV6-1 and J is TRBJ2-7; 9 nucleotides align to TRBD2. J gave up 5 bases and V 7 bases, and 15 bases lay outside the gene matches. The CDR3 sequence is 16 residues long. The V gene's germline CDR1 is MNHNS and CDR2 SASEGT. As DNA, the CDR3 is TGTGCCAGCACAATTACTTTTAGCGGGAGAAACGACGAGCAGTACTTC. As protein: CASTITFSGRNDEQYF.

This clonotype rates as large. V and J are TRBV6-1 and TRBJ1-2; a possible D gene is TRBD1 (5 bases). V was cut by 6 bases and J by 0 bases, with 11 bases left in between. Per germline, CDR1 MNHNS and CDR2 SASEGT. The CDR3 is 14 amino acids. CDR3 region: CASSDRRANYGYTF. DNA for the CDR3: TGTGCCAGCAGCGACAGAAGAGCTAACTATGGCTACACCTTC.

CDR3 in DNA: TGTGCCAGCAGCCCATCTGGGGCCAACGTCCTGACTTTC. The encoded protein is CASSPSGANVLTF. The rearrangement links TRBV7-3 to TRBJ2-6, with D uncertain. Germline lookup yields CDR1 SGHTA and CDR2 FQGTGA. The CDR3 contains 13 residues. Deletions cut 5 bases from V and 1 base from J, with 3 bases between.

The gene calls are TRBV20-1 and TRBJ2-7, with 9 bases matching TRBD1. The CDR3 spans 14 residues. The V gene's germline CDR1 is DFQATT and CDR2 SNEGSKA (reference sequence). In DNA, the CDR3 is TGCAGCGGGACAGGGACATTAGGGCTTTACGAGCAGTACTTC. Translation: CSGTGTLGLYEQYF.

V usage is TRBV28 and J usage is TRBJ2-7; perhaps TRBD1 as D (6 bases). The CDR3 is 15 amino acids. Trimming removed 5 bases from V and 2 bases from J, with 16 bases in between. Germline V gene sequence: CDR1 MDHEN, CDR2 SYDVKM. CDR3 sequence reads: CASSANRVGTYEQYF. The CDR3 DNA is TGTGCCAGCAGTGCAAACAGGGTAGGGACCTACGAGCAGTACTTC. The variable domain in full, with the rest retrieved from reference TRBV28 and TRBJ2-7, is DVKVTQSSRYLVKRTGEKVFLECVQDMDHENMFWYRQDPGLGLRLIYFSYDVKMKEKGDIPEGYSVSREKKERFSLILESASTNQTSMYLCASSANRVGTYEQYFGPGTRLTVT.

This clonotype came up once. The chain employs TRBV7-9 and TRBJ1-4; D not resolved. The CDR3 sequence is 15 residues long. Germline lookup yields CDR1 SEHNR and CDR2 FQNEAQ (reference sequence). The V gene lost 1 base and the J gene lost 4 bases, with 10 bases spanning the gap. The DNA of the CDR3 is TGTGCCAGCAGCTTAGGAACAGCGCGTAATGAAAAACTGTTTTTT. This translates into CASSLGTARNEKLFF.

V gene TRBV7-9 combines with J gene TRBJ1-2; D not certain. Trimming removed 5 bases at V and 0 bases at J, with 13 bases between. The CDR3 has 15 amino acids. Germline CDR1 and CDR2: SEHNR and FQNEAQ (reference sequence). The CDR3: CASSPWEVPNYGYTF. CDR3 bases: TGTGCCAGCAGCCCCTGGGAGGTCCCTAACTATGGCTACACCTTC.

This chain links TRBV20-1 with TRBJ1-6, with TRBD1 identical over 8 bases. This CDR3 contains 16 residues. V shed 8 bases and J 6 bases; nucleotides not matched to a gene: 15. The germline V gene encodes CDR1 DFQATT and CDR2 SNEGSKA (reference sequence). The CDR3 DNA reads TGCAGTCTGACAGGGGCCGCAATGGTCGGTAATTCACCCCTCCACTTT. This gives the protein CSLTGAAMVGNSPLHF.

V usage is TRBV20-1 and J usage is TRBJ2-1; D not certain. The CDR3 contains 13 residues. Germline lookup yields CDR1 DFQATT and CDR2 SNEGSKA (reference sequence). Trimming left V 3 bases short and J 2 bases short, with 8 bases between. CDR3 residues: CSASLSAYNEQFF. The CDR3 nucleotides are TGCAGTGCTAGCTTGTCGGCCTACAATGAGCAGTTCTTC.

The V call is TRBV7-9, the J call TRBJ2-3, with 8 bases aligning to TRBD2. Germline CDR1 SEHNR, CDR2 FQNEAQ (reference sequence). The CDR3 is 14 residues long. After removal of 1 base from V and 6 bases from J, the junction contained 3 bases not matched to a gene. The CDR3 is CASSLGLAGDTQYF. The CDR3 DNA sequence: TGTGCCAGCAGCTTAGGGTTAGCGGGGGATACGCAGTATTTT.

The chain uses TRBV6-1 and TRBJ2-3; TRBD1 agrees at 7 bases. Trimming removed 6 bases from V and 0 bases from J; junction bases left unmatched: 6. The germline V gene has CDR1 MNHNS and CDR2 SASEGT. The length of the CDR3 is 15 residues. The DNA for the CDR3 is TGTGCCAGCAGATTCGGGACAGCTAGCACAGATACGCAGTATTTT. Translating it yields CASRFGTASTDTQYF.

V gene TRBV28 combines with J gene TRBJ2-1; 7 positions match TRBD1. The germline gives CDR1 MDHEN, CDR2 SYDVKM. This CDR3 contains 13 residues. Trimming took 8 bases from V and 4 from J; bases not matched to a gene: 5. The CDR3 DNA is TGTGCCAGCGCCGGGACAGATTACAATGAGCAGTTCTTC. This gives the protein CASAGTDYNEQFF.

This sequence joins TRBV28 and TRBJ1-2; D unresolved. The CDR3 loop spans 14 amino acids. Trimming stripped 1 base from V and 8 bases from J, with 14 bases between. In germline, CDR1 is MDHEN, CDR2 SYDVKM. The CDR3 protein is CASSLLASGWGYTF. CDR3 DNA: TGTGCCAGCAGTTTATTGGCGTCGGGATGGGGCTACACCTTC.

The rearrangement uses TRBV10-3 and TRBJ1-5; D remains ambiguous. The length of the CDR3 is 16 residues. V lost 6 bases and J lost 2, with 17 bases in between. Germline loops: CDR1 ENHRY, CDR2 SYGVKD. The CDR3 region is CAISKYSRRGNQPQHF. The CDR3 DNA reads TGTGCCATCAGCAAATACTCACGGAGAGGCAATCAGCCCCAGCATTTT.

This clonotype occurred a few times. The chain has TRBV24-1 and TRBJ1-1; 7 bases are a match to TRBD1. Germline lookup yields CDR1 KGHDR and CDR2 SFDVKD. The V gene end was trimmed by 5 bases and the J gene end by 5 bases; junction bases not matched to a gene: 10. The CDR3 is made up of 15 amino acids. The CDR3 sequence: CATSGKTGTGTEAFF. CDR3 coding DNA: TGTGCCACCAGTGGCAAGACAGGGACTGGGACTGAAGCTTTCTTT.

The CDR3 nucleotides are TGCGCCAGCAGCCAAGATCTCACAGATACGCAGTATTTT. It specifies CASSQDLTDTQYF. V gene TRBV4-3 combines with J gene TRBJ2-3; no clear D. Germline loops: CDR1 LGHNA, CDR2 YSLEER. V was pared by 0 bases and J by 2 bases, with 3 bases between. This CDR3 spans 13 amino acids.